Each of the 5 T cell receptor beta chains below was sequenced from the same sample in a study of blood T cell repertoires in COVID-19. Repertoires were generated with immunoSEQ multiplex PCR, while TCRdb's copy carries only in-frame clones and drops some. This sample yields 65,000 or so clones, of which 76% are seen a single time; 6.4% belongs to the top ten. The material sequenced was peripheral blood. Source of these receptors: a woman aged 50 to 60 with active or convalescent COVID-19.

The V call is TRBV18, the J call TRBJ1-1; D possibly corresponds to TRBD1 (6 bases). V was clipped by 6 bases and J by 0 bases, with 11 bases between them. The CDR3 is 14 residues long. The V gene's germline CDR1 is KGHSH and CDR2 LQKENI. The CDR3, as DNA: TGTGCCAGCTCCTCTACAGGGCTGAACACTGAAGCTTTCTTT. Residues: CASSSTGLNTEAFF.

The chain has TRBV19 and TRBJ1-4; 8 bases match TRBD1. Per the germline V gene, CDR1 is LNHDA and CDR2 is SQIVND (reference sequence). V lost 2 bases to trimming and J lost 4 bases; unmatched junction nucleotides: 6. The CDR3 sequence is 16 residues long. The CDR3 DNA reads as TGTGCCAGTAGTATAATGCAGGGGGCCGTTAATGAAAAACTGTTTTTT. Encoded protein: CASSIMQGAVNEKLFF.

This clone was observed many times. The V and J genes are TRBV7-2 and TRBJ2-3, with 10 bases matching TRBD1. CDR3 length: 15 residues. J was trimmed by 3 bases and V by 8 bases; bases with no gene match: 8. Germline V gene sequence: CDR1 SGHTA, CDR2 FQGNSA. CDR3 loop: CASGSDRGKTDTQYF. DNA of the CDR3: TGTGCCAGCGGATCGGACAGGGGGAAAACAGATACGCAGTATTTT.

J is TRBJ1-2 and V is TRBV27; a possible D gene is TRBD1 (6 bases). The CDR3 runs 13 residues. Germline V lookup: CDR1 MNHEY, CDR2 SMNVEV (reference sequence). V was pared by 5 bases and J by 6 bases, with 13 bases between. Here the CDR3 reads CASSPTQGHGYTF. The CDR3 DNA sequence: TGTGCCAGCAGTCCTACACAGGGTCATGGCTACACCTTC.

The chain combines TRBV5-1 with TRBJ2-7, with 9 bases fitting TRBD1. Germline V lookup: CDR1 SGHRS, CDR2 YFSETQ. The CDR3 sequence is 15 residues long. With 2 bases clipped from V and 3 bases from J, the junction kept 6 bases outside the gene matches. In DNA, the CDR3 is TGCGCCAGCAGCTTCGGCGGGACAGGGAACTACGAGCAGTACTTC. It translates to CASSFGGTGNYEQYF.